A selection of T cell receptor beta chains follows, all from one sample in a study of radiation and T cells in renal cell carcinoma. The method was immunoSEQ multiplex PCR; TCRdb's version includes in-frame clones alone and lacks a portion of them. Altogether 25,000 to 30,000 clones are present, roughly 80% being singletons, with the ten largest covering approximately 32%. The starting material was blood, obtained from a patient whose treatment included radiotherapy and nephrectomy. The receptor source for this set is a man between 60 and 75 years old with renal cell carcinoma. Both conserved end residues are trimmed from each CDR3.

CDR3: ASSLEFLDEQF
J: TRBJ2-1
length: 11
V: TRBV5-1

CDR3: ASSFHSGTVDEQF
J: TRBJ2-1
length: 13
V: TRBV7-6

CDR3: ASGLDWVSSGIPELF
J: TRBJ2-2
length: 15
V: TRBV12-5

CDR3: ASSPPILRQRQGANTIY
J: TRBJ1-3
length: 17
V: TRBV4-1

CDR3: ASSSAQGAREKLF
J: TRBJ1-4
length: 13
V: TRBV9

CDR3: ASSLVGYEQF
J: TRBJ2-1
length: 10
V: TRBV7-2

CDR3: ASSQAHRGADTQY
J: TRBJ2-3
length: 13
V: TRBV4-1

CDR3: SALARETQY
J: TRBJ2-5
length: 9
V: TRBV20-1

CDR3: ASSLLLAGVNEQF
J: TRBJ2-1
length: 13
V: TRBV5-8

CDR3: ASSLEVNQPQH
J: TRBJ1-5
length: 11
V: TRBV5-1

CDR3: ASSLKTGFSYEQY
J: TRBJ2-7
length: 13
V: TRBV7-7

CDR3: ASSGRDRVESSGANVLT
J: TRBJ2-6
length: 17
V: TRBV9

CDR3: ASSLALAGVTGELF
J: TRBJ2-2
length: 14
V: TRBV5-1

CDR3: ASSLSWPTNNEQF
J: TRBJ2-1
length: 13
V: TRBV9

CDR3: ASSEIAGVNEQY
J: TRBJ2-7
length: 12
V: TRBV2

CDR3: ASSVAPASPGTKSPLH
J: TRBJ1-6
length: 16
V: TRBV9

CDR3: ASNTAGVSNQPQH
J: TRBJ1-5
length: 13
V: TRBV6-1

CDR3: AWGSRGHLRDTQY
J: TRBJ2-3
length: 13
V: TRBV30

CDR3: ATSSEGYEQY
J: TRBJ2-7
length: 10
V: TRBV15

CDR3: ASSPGPAGGSYNEQF
J: TRBJ2-1
length: 15
V: TRBV5-4

CDR3: ASSSIPEAEAF
J: TRBJ1-1
length: 11
V: TRBV18

CDR3: ASSSGRSTDTQY
J: TRBJ2-3
length: 12
V: TRBV11-3

CDR3: ASSRTGELGETQY
J: TRBJ2-5
length: 13
V: TRBV5-4

CDR3: ASSLDSTGELF
J: TRBJ2-2
length: 11
V: TRBV7-7

CDR3: ASSFSGEPYEQY
J: TRBJ2-7
length: 12
V: TRBV5-1

CDR3: ASSHAEGVAEAF
J: TRBJ1-1
length: 12
V: TRBV28

CDR3: ASRKRLADTDTQY
J: TRBJ2-3
length: 13
V: TRBV5-6

CDR3: ASSLAPGANVLT
J: TRBJ2-6
length: 12
V: TRBV7-3

CDR3: ASSDKRDTEAF
J: TRBJ1-1
length: 11
V: TRBV6-6

CDR3: ASSLTSSSLNEQF
J: TRBJ2-1
length: 13
V: TRBV4-1

CDR3: ARTRPRSGYSGNTIY
J: TRBJ1-3
length: 15
V: TRBV10-3

CDR3: ASSATGTVGEQY
J: TRBJ2-5
length: 12
V: TRBV9

CDR3: ASSLSGAWQETQY
J: TRBJ2-5
length: 13
V: TRBV5-1

CDR3: ASSLGGSIAGELF
J: TRBJ2-2
length: 13
V: TRBV5-1

CDR3: ASSFGGPTEAF
J: TRBJ1-1
length: 11
V: TRBV7-1

CDR3: AWSDTTRGVGSYNEQF
J: TRBJ2-1
length: 16
V: TRBV30

CDR3: AWTGDLYPGYT
J: TRBJ1-2
length: 11
V: TRBV30

CDR3: ASGKGAGTEAF
J: TRBJ1-1
length: 11
V: TRBV6-6

CDR3: ASSLASVYSYNEQF
J: TRBJ2-1
length: 14
V: TRBV11-1

CDR3: ASSFLSVPSGANVLT
J: TRBJ2-6
length: 15
V: TRBV27

CDR3: ASSSGSGPMYEQY
J: TRBJ2-7
length: 13
V: TRBV5-1

CDR3: ASSYTGDTQY
J: TRBJ2-3
length: 10
V: TRBV11-2

CDR3: ASSLLGTGVNEKLF
J: TRBJ1-4
length: 14
V: TRBV27

CDR3: ASSQALLQGRPDEQY
J: TRBJ2-7
length: 15
V: TRBV23-1

CDR3: ASSPDRVYGANVLT
J: TRBJ2-6
length: 14
V: TRBV5-4

CDR3: ASSEGQGLNTEAF
J: TRBJ1-1
length: 13
V: TRBV2

CDR3: ASMRGTASPSYNEQF
J: TRBJ2-1
length: 15
V: TRBV2

CDR3: ASSSPSTGKAF
J: TRBJ1-1
length: 11
V: TRBV28

CDR3: ASSQRRDVLNYGYT
J: TRBJ1-2
length: 14
V: TRBV5-6

CDR3: AGTPRGVYEQY
J: TRBJ2-7
length: 11
V: TRBV30

CDR3: ASSQASTAQ
J: TRBJ1-2
length: 9
V: TRBV4-2

CDR3: ASSKQGSTDTQY
J: TRBJ2-3
length: 12
V: TRBV19

CDR3: ASKRGLAKNNEQF
J: TRBJ2-1
length: 13
V: TRBV6-5

CDR3: SARLGNTQY
J: TRBJ2-3
length: 9
V: TRBV20-1

CDR3: ASSLVAGDPAYNEQF
J: TRBJ2-1
length: 15
V: TRBV7-6

CDR3: ASSLVGGGDTQY
J: TRBJ2-3
length: 12
V: TRBV7-2

CDR3: ASSNLAQTEQY
J: TRBJ2-7
length: 11
V: TRBV27

CDR3: ASSSTTRDTQY
J: TRBJ2-3
length: 11
V: TRBV7-9

CDR3: ASRPDLFGYGYT
J: TRBJ1-2
length: 12
V: TRBV5-1